This entry features one T cell receptor beta chain sequence. Antigen unknown. Study observations and caveats: In terms of TCR gene usage, tumor memory CD4+ T cells clustered together with blood and lymph node memory CD4+ cells, as well as with lymph node naive CD4+ cells.

Germline V gives CDR1 SGHRS, CDR2 YFSETQ. This CDR3 spans 13 amino acids. Trimming removed 4 bases from V and 4 bases from J, with 11 bases in between. Full-length variable regions came from constant-region reverse primers plus semi-nested Nested Universal Primer A PCR. TCRdb re-analysed the 5' RACE reads in MiXCR, keeping a single row per CDR3 protein. The table shows roughly 45,000 distinct CDR3 sequences, with less than 25% occurring only once. Cells sorted as Tregs were CD4+, CD25+ and CD127-/low. This clonotype was sampled from a female donor with breast cancer. V gene TRBV5-1 combines with J gene TRBJ1-2, with D possibly TRBD1 on 6 matching bases. Sequenced: Tregs sorted from blood. CDR3 in amino acids: CASSTEDSYGYTF. As DNA, the CDR3 is TGCGCCAGCAGCACGGAGGACAGCTATGGCTACACCTTC.